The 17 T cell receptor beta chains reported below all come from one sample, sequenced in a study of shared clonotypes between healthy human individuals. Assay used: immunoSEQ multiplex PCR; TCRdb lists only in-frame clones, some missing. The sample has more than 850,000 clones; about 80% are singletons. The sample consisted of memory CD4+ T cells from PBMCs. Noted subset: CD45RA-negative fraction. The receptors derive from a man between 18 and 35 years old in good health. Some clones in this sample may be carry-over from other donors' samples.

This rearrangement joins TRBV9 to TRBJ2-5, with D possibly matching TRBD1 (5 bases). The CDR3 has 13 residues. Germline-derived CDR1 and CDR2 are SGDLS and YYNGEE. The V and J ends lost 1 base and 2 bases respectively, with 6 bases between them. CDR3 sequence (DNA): TGTGCCAGCAGCGTAACAGGTCAAGAGACCCAGTACTTC. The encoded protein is CASSVTGQETQYF.

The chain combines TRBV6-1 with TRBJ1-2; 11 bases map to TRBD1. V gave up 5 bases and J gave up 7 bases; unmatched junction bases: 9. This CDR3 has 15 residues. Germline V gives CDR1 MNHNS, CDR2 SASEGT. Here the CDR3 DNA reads TGTGCCAGCAGTCTAATGGGACAGGGGGAGGGTGGCTACACCTTC. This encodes CASSLMGQGEGGYTF.

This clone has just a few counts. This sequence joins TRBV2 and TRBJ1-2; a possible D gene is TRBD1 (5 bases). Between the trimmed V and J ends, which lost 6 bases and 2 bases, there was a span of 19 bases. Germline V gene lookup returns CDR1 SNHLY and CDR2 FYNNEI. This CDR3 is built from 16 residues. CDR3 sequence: CASRGDPGRPNYGYTF. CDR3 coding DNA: TGTGCCAGCAGGGGCGACCCAGGGAGGCCGAACTATGGCTACACCTTC.

In DNA form, the CDR3 reads TGTGCCAGCAGTTACGGGACTCTTGAGCACGGGGCGAAGCAGTTCTTC. This translates into CASSYGTLEHGAKQFF. The chain uses TRBV6-5 and TRBJ2-1; D is possibly TRBD2 (6 bases). V was cut by 2 bases and J by 11 bases, with 22 bases left in between. The CDR3 has 16 amino acids. Germline assignment: CDR1 MNHEY and CDR2 SVGAGI.

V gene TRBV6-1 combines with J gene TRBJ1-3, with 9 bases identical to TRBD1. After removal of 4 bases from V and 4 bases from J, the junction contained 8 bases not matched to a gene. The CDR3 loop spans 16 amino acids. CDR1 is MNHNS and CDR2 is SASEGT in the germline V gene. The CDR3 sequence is CASSVPDRGLGNTIYF. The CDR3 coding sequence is TGTGCCAGCAGTGTACCGGACAGGGGATTAGGAAACACCATATATTTT.

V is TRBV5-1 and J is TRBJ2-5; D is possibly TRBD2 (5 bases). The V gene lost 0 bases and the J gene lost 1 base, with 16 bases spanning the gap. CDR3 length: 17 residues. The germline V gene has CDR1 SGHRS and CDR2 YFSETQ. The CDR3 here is CASSLGGFATSQETQYF. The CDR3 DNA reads TGCGCCAGCAGCTTGGGCGGGTTCGCGACCAGCCAAGAGACCCAGTACTTC.

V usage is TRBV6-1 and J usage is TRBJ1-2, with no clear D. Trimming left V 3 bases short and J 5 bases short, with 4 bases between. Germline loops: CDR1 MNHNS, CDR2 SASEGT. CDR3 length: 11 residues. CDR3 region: CASSDRYGYTF. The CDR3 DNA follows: TGTGCCAGCAGTGACCGATATGGCTACACCTTC.

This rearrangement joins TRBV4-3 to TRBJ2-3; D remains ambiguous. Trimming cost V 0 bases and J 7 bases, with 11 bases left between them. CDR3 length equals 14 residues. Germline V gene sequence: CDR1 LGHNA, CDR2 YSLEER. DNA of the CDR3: TGCGCCAGCAGCCAAGATAGATTGGGATATACGCAGTATTTT. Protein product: CASSQDRLGYTQYF.

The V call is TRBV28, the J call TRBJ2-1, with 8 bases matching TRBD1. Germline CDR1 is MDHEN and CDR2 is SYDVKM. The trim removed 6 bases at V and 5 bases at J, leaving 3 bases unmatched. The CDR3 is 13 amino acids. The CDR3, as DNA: TGTGCCAGCAGAACAGGGGGGAACAATGAGCAGTTCTTC. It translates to CASRTGGNNEQFF.

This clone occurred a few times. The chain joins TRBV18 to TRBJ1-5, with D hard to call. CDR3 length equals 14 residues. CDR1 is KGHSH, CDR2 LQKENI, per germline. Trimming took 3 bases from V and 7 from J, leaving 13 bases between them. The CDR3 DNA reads TGTGCCAGCTCACCTCCGACACGGATGCAGCCCCAGCATTTT. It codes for CASSPPTRMQPQHF.

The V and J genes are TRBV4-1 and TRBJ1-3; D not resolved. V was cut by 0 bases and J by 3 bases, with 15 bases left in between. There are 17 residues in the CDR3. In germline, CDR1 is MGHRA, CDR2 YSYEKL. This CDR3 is CASSQDSVPVGGNTIYF. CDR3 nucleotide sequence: TGCGCCAGCAGCCAAGACTCGGTCCCCGTCGGTGGAAACACCATATATTTT.

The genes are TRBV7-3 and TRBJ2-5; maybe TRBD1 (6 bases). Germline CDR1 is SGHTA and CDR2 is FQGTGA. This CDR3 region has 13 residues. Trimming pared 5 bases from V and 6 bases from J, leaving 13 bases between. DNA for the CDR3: TGTGCCAGCAGCCAACTACAGGGACAGACCCAGTACTTC. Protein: CASSQLQGQTQYF.

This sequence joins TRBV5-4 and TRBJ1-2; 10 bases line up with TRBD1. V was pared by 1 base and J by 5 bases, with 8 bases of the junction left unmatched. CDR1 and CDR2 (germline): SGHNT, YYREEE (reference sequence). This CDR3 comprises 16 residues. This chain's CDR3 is CASSLTGQGDYYGYTF. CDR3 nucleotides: TGTGCCAGCAGCTTGACCGGACAGGGGGATTATTATGGCTACACCTTC.

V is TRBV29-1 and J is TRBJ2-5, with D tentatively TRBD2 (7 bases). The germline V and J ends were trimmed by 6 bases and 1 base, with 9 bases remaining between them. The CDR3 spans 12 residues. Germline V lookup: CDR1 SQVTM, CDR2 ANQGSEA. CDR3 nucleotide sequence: TGCAGCGTGGGGGGGGCCCAAGAGACCCAGTACTTC. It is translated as CSVGGAQETQYF.

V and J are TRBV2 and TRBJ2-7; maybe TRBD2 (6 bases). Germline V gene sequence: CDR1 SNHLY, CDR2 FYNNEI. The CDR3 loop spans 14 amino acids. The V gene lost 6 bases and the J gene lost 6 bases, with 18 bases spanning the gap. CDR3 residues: CASSDQGLLGEQYF. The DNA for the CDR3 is TGTGCCAGCAGCGACCAGGGACTCCTAGGCGAGCAGTACTTC.

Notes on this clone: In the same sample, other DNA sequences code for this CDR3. Here the CDR3 DNA reads TGCAGTGCTGAAACTACAGATACGCAGTATTTT. Amino acids: CSAETTDTQYF. The chain carries TRBV20-1 and TRBJ2-3; the D is unclear. CDR1 is DFQATT and CDR2 is SNEGSKA in the germline V gene (reference sequence). V lost 5 bases to trimming and J lost 3 bases, with 6 bases between them. The CDR3 has 11 residues.

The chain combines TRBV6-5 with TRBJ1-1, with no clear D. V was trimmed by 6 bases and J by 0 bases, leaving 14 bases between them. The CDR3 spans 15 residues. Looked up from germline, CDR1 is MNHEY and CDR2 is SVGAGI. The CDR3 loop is CASRRGRNLNTEAFF. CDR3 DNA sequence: TGTGCCAGCAGACGTGGAAGGAATTTGAACACTGAAGCTTTCTTT.